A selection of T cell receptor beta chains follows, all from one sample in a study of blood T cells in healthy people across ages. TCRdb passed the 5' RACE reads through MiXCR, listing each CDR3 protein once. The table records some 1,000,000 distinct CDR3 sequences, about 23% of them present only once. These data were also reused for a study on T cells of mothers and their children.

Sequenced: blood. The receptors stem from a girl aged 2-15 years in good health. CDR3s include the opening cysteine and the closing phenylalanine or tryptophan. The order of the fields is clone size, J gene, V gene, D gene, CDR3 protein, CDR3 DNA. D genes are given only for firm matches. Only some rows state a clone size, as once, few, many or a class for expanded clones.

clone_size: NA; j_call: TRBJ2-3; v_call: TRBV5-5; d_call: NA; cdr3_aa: CASSFEGRITDTQYF; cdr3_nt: TGTGCCAGCAGCTTTGAAGGCCGGATCACAGATACGCAGTATTTT
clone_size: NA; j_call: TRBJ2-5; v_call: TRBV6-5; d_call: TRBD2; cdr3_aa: CASSLWTSQETQYF; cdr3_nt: TGTGCCAGCAGTTTATGGACTAGTCAAGAGACCCAGTACTTC
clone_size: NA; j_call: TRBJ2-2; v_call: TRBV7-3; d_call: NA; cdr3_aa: CASSLDLGGAGELFF; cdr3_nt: TGTGCCAGCAGCTTAGACCTGGGTGGCGCCGGGGAGCTGTTTTTT
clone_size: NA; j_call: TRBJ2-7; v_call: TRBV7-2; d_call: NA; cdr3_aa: CASSLGGRKRYEQYF; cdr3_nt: TGTGCCAGCAGCTTAGGGGGTAGGAAACGCTACGAGCAGTACTTC
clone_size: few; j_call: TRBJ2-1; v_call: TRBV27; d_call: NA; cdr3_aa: CASIGDSFGSYNEQFF; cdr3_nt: TGTGCCAGCATCGGCGACAGTTTTGGCTCCTACAATGAGCAGTTCTTC
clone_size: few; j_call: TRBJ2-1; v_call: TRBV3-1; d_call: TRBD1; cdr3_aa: CASSHIDRVSYNEQFF; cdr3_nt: TGTGCCAGCAGCCACATAGACAGGGTATCTTACAATGAGCAGTTCTTC
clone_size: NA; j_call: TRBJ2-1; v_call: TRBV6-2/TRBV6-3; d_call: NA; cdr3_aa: CASGQSAYNEQFF; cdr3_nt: TGTGCCAGCGGACAGTCAGCCTACAATGAGCAGTTCTTC
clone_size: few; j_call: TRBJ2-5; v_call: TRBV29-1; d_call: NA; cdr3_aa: CSVEEGTQYF; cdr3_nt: TGCAGCGTTGAAGAAGGGACCCAGTACTTC
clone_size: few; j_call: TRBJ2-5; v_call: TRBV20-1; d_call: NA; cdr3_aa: CSGEVQETQYF; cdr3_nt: TGCAGTGGGGAAGTCCAAGAGACCCAGTACTTC
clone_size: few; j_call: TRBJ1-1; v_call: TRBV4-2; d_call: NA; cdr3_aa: CASSQIYGLNTEAFF; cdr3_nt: TGTGCCAGCAGCCAAATTTACGGGCTGAACACTGAAGCTTTCTTT